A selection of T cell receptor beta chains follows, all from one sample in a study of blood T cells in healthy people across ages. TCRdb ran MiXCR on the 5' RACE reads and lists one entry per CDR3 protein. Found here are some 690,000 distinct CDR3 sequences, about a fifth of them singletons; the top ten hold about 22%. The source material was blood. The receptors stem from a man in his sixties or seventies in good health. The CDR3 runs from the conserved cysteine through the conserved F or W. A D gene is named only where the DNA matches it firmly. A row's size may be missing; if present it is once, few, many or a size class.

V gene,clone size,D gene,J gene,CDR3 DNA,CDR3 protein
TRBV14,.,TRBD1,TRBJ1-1,TGTGCCAGCAGCCTCTTGACAGGGCTTGCTGAAGCTTTCTTT,CASSLLTGLAEAFF
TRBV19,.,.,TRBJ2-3,TGTGCCAGTAGTAACCAGGCTCGCACAGATACGCAGTATTTT,CASSNQARTDTQYF
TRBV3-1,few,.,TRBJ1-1,TGTGCCAGCAGCACGTCGACCGGGGGAGGGACTGAAGCTTTCTTT,CASSTSTGGGTEAFF
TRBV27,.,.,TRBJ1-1,TGTGCCAGCAGTTTGGTCAGCAGGTCCGAAGCTTTCTTT,CASSLVSRSEAFF
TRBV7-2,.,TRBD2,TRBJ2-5,TGTGCCAGCAGCCCCCGACTAGCGAGTGAGACCCAGTACTTC,CASSPRLASETQYF
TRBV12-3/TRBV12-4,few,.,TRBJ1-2,TGTGCCAGCCGCCTCAGTCAGGGGTACTATGGCTACACCTTC,CASRLSQGYYGYTF
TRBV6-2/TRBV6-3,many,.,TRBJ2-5,TGTGCCAGCCGACCCTCTAGCCACGAGACCCAGTACTTC,CASRPSSHETQYF
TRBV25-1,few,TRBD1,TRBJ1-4,TGTGCCAGCAACAGGGGTAATGAAAAACTGTTTTTT,CASNRGNEKLFF
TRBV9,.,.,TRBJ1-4,TGTGCCAGCAGCCCACCAGGCATCCGGGAAAAACTGTTTTTT,CASSPPGIREKLFF
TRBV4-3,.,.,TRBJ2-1,TGCGCCAGCAGCCAAGATAGCCAGAGCTCCTACAATGAGCAGTTCTTC,CASSQDSQSSYNEQFF
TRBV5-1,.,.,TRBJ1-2,TGCGCCAGCAGCAACGTTCAGGGGTCCTATGGCTACACCTTC,CASSNVQGSYGYTF
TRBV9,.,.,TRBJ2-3,TGTGCCAGCAGCGTCGGGACACTAAGCACAGATACGCAGTATTTT,CASSVGTLSTDTQYF
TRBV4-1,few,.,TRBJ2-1,TGCGCCAGCAGCCAAGAAGGAAGGGCTAGGGGCGAGCAGTTCTTC,CASSQEGRARGEQFF
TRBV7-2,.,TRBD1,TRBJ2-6,TGTGCCAGCAGCTTAGCTCCGCATTCGACAGGGGGCCTCTCTGGGGCCAACGTCCTGACTTTC,CASSLAPHSTGGLSGANVLTF
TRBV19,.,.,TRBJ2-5,TGTGCCAGTAGAATGGCAGGGCAAGAGACCCAGTACTTC,CASRMAGQETQYF
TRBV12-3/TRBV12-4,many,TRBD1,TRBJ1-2,TGTGCCAGCAGTCGACAGGGGGCTAACTATGGCTACACCTTC,CASSRQGANYGYTF
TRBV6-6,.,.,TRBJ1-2,TGTGCCAGCAGTTACCTCCCTGCACAGGGAGAGAACTATGGCTACACCTTC,CASSYLPAQGENYGYTF